One and the same sample provided the 31 T cell receptor beta chains below, sequenced in a study of blood T cell repertoires in COVID-19. The method was immunoSEQ multiplex PCR; TCRdb's version includes in-frame clones alone and lacks a portion of them. The sample lists 130,000 to 150,000 clones, roughly 87% occurring once. Sequences were obtained from PBMCs or T cells enriched from blood (not recorded which). The source of these receptors is a middle-aged woman who had been exposed to COVID-19.

The chain links TRBV6-5 to TRBJ2-7; 7 nucleotides agree with TRBD1. V dropped 7 bases and J dropped 12; count of bases not matched to a gene: 12. The germline gives CDR1 MNHEY, CDR2 SVGAGI. The CDR3 is made up of 12 amino acids. DNA for the CDR3: TGTGCCAGCACCACCAATGACAGGGTTCTGTACTTC. It yields the protein CASTTNDRVLYF.

The rearrangement joins TRBV9 to TRBJ2-6; the match to TRBD2 covers 7 bases. The ends lost 2 bases at V and 4 bases at J; junction bases unmatched: 3. Germline values: CDR1 SGDLS, CDR2 YYNGEE. The CDR3 loop spans 15 amino acids. CDR3 sequence (DNA): TGTGCCAGCAGCGTCGGGGGGAGAGGGGCCAACGTCCTGACTTTC. It codes for CASSVGGRGANVLTF.

Notes on this clone: Mismatch with germline at one junction end may stem from a read error. The genes are TRBV3-1 (or the pseudogene TRBV3-2) and TRBJ1-3; 7 bases agree with TRBD1. The CDR3 consists of 16 residues. The V gene's germline CDR1 is LGHDT and CDR2 YNNKEL (reference sequence). CDR3 sequence reads: CASSLRTGRSGNTIYF. CDR3 nucleotides: TGTGCCAGCAGCCTCCGGACAGGCCGATCTGGTAACACCATATATTTT.

This clone has a single count. The chain is built from TRBV7-2 and TRBJ1-1, with TRBD1 matching over 7 bases. CDR3 length: 15 amino acids. Germline V gene sequence: CDR1 SGHTA, CDR2 FQGNSA. V lost 3 bases and J lost 4; bases outside the gene matches: 8. This CDR3 is CASSFPSTGRTEAFF. Written as DNA, the CDR3 is TGTGCCAGCAGCTTCCCCTCGACAGGGCGCACTGAAGCTTTCTTT.

The chain uses TRBV2 and TRBJ1-5, with 7 bases lining up with TRBD1. CDR3 size: 13 residues. Germline CDR1 SNHLY, CDR2 FYNNEI. J lost 3 bases, V lost 10 bases, and 6 bases had no gene match. CDR3 nucleotide sequence: TGTGCCATTTCCGGGACAGCCAATCAGCCCCAGCATTTT. Protein: CAISGTANQPQHF.

The J gene is TRBJ2-5, the V gene TRBV9; TRBD1 aligns across 12 bases. The CDR3 has 15 residues. Germline lookup yields CDR1 SGDLS and CDR2 YYNGEE. After removal of 2 bases from V and 5 bases from J, the junction contained 4 bases not matched to a gene. Here the CDR3 reads CASSVGTGGSETQYF. Written as DNA, the CDR3 is TGTGCCAGCAGCGTCGGGACAGGGGGCTCGGAGACCCAGTACTTC.

V gene TRBV27 combines with J gene TRBJ1-1, with 7 positions matching TRBD1. Losses at the gene ends were 5 bases for V and 3 bases for J; bases not matched to a gene: 6. CDR1 MNHEY and CDR2 SMNVEV come from the germline V gene (reference sequence). The CDR3 is 14 residues long. The CDR3 DNA is TGTGCCAGCAGTAGACAGGGTTACGACACTGAAGCTTTCTTT. Encoded protein: CASSRQGYDTEAFF.

The V and J genes are TRBV28 and TRBJ2-5, with 8 bases fitting TRBD2. CDR1 is MDHEN, CDR2 SYDVKM, per germline. This CDR3 has 15 residues. The trim removed 1 base at V and 5 bases at J, leaving 6 bases unmatched. The CDR3 here is CASSLSAGAGETQYF. The CDR3 region has the DNA TGTGCCAGCAGTTTATCAGCGGGGGCCGGGGAGACCCAGTACTTC.

The chain employs TRBV5-1 and TRBJ2-5, with a tentative D call TRBD2 (6 bases). The CDR3 has 16 amino acids. Germline assignment: CDR1 SGHRS and CDR2 YFSETQ. V dropped 0 bases and J dropped 1 base, with 13 bases sitting between them. The CDR3 DNA follows: TGCGCCAGCAGCTTGGTAGTCGCAGCGGGCCAAGAGACCCAGTACTTC. The encoded protein is CASSLVVAAGQETQYF. Variable domain in full (rest from reference TRBV5-1 and TRBJ2-5): KAGVTQTPRYLIKTRGQQVTLSCSPISGHRSVSWYQQTPGQGLQFLFEYFSETQRNKGNFPGRFSGRQFSNSRSEMNVSTLELGDSALYLCASSLVVAAGQETQYFGPGTRLLVL.

The chain employs TRBV29-1 and TRBJ1-1; D unclear. CDR1 is SQVTM and CDR2 is ANQGSEA in the germline V gene. V was cut by 0 bases and J by 6 bases, with 11 bases left in between. This CDR3 has 13 residues. The CDR3 DNA reads TGCAGCGTTGAAGATGGCGGGCACTCTGAAGCTTTCTTT. Its protein is CSVEDGGHSEAFF.

The V gene is TRBV24-1, the J gene TRBJ2-1; 9 nucleotides line up with TRBD1. The CDR3 contains 14 residues. CDR1 is KGHDR and CDR2 is SFDVKD in the germline V gene. V lost 3 bases and J lost 8; bases outside the gene matches: 4. CDR3 bases: TGTGCCACCAGTGATCGGGACAGGGCCGATGAGCAGTTCTTC. Amino acids: CATSDRDRADEQFF.

The V gene is TRBV30, the J gene TRBJ1-2; D is possibly TRBD1 (6 bases). CDR3 length equals 16 residues. The V end lost 0 bases, the J end lost 0 bases, and 14 bases lay between the germline ends. The germline gives CDR1 GTSNPN, CDR2 SVGIG (reference sequence). This chain's CDR3 is CAWSVGQGRSNYGYTF. CDR3 DNA: TGTGCCTGGAGTGTCGGGCAGGGGCGATCTAACTATGGCTACACCTTC.

Note on this clone: This specimen includes other DNA sequences encoding the same CDR3. The CDR3 loop reads CASSLGPQETQYF. DNA for the CDR3: TGTGCCAGCAGCTTAGGGCCCCAAGAGACCCAGTACTTC. V and J are TRBV7-6 and TRBJ2-5, with D uncertain. Germline CDR1 SGHVS, CDR2 FNYEAQ. V lost 1 base and J 1 base, leaving 4 bases between the germline ends. The CDR3 covers 13 residues.

This clone showed up just a few times. The chain has TRBV29-1 and TRBJ1-1; 9 bases are a match to TRBD1. J lost 3 bases, V lost 6 bases, and 8 bases had no gene match. Germline V gene data show CDR1 as SQVTM and CDR2 as ANQGSEA. This CDR3 contains 14 residues. The chain's CDR3 is CSVQPTGGYTEAFF. In DNA form, the CDR3 reads TGCAGCGTCCAACCGACAGGGGGGTACACTGAAGCTTTCTTT.

CDR3 sequence reads: CASEKGGSGQPQHF. Here the CDR3 DNA reads TGTGCCAGTGAGAAGGGAGGTTCGGGACAGCCCCAGCATTTT. The chain recombines TRBV6-5 with TRBJ1-5, with D hard to call. In germline, CDR1 is MNHEY, CDR2 SVGAGI. This CDR3 has 14 amino acids. V was clipped by 9 bases and J by 7 bases, with 19 bases between them.

This clone was picked up one time. The rearrangement links TRBV7-8 to TRBJ2-7; D might be TRBD1 (5 bases). Trimming stripped 5 bases from V and 3 bases from J, with 17 bases between. Germline V lookup: CDR1 SGHVS, CDR2 FQNEAQ. The CDR3 is 15 residues long. CDR3 nucleotides: TGTGCCAGCAGCCTAGGGGTCCAGGTTTACTACGAGCAGTACTTC. Translated, it gives CASSLGVQVYYEQYF.

V is TRBV4-1 and J is TRBJ2-7, with 8 bases fitting TRBD1. Germline CDR1 and CDR2: MGHRA and YSYEKL. J was trimmed by 7 bases and V by 1 base; bases with no gene match: 9. This CDR3 is 15 amino acids long. CDR3 bases: TGCGCCAGCAGCCAAGCCGGGACAGGATCGTGGGAGCAGTACTTC. Its translation is CASSQAGTGSWEQYF.

The chain couples TRBV4-2 to TRBJ1-2; maybe TRBD1 (5 bases). CDR3 length: 14 residues. CDR1 LGHNA and CDR2 YNFKEQ come from the germline V gene. Trimming shortened V by 2 bases and J by 8 bases, and 15 bases separated the two germline ends. Here the CDR3 DNA reads TGTGCCAGCAGCCAAAATTTCGGGGGTGTCGGCTACACCTTC. This codes for CASSQNFGGVGYTF.

This chain links TRBV12-5 with TRBJ1-4; weak D call: TRBD1 (5 bases). CDR1 LGHNT and CDR2 FRNRAP come from the germline V gene. The CDR3 length is 15 residues. V lost 0 bases and J 8 bases, leaving 13 bases between the germline ends. CDR3 sequence (DNA): TGTGCTAGTGGTTTGGTACGGGACTCGGAGGAAAAACTGTTTTTT. Protein: CASGLVRDSEEKLFF.

The rearrangement links TRBV25-1 to TRBJ2-1, with 7 bases fitting TRBD1. V shed 6 bases and J 6 bases; nucleotides not matched to a gene: 8. In germline, CDR1 is MGHDK, CDR2 SYGVNS. The CDR3 has 14 residues. CDR3 bases: TGTGCCAGCAGCGACAGGGTTGCGATCAATGAGCAGTTCTTC. It codes for CASSDRVAINEQFF.

This chain's CDR3 is CASAKTTYNEQFF. The DNA for the CDR3 is TGTGCTAGTGCTAAAACTACCTACAATGAGCAGTTCTTC. This rearrangement joins TRBV12-5 to TRBJ2-1; unclear D gene. The V gene's germline CDR1 is LGHNT and CDR2 FRNRAP. Deletions cut 7 bases from V and 2 bases from J, with 9 bases between. CDR3 length: 13 residues.

The rearrangement links TRBV9 to TRBJ1-4; the D is unclear. V was pared by 4 bases and J by 8 bases, with 12 bases between. The CDR3 extends over 13 amino acids. From germline, CDR1 is SGDLS and CDR2 YYNGEE. The CDR3 protein is CASSSFLGEKLFF. The DNA of the CDR3 is TGTGCCAGCAGCTCATTTCTCGGGGAAAAACTGTTTTTT.

There are a few counts of this clone. The V call is TRBV10-1, the J call TRBJ2-2, with 8 bases fitting TRBD1. Germline CDR1 is WNHNN and CDR2 is SYGVQD (reference sequence). Losses at the gene ends were 2 bases for V and 1 base for J; bases not matched to a gene: 9. The CDR3 is 18 amino acids. The CDR3 reads CASSEGPRGQENTGELFF. DNA for the CDR3: TGCGCCAGCAGTGAGGGACCCCGGGGACAGGAGAACACCGGGGAGCTGTTTTTT.

The chain joins TRBV6-7 to TRBJ1-6; TRBD1 agrees at 8 bases. TRBV6-7 is an open reading frame whose function is uncertain. With 7 bases clipped from V and 9 bases from J, the junction kept 14 bases outside the gene matches. This CDR3 comprises 16 residues. CDR3 residues: CASTYRGWHRVSPLHF. CDR3 sequence (DNA): TGTGCCAGCACCTACAGGGGGTGGCATAGGGTTTCACCCCTCCACTTT.

This chain connects TRBV7-2 to TRBJ2-5, with 14 nucleotides matching TRBD2. Germline V gene data show CDR1 as SGHTA and CDR2 as FQGNSA. This CDR3 spans 14 amino acids. The ends lost 5 bases at V and 6 bases at J; junction bases unmatched: 2. CDR3 in amino acids: CASSGTSGGQTQYF. Here the CDR3 DNA reads TGTGCCAGCAGCGGGACTAGCGGGGGACAGACCCAGTACTTC.

This clone appeared a single time. V and J are TRBV25-1 and TRBJ1-5; D call uncertain. The CDR3 is 14 residues long. Germline lookup yields CDR1 MGHDK and CDR2 SYGVNS. The V end was cut by 0 bases, the J end by 9 bases, with 12 bases between. The CDR3: CASSEYDVGRPQHF. CDR3 coding DNA: TGTGCCAGCAGTGAATATGACGTTGGGCGGCCCCAGCATTTT.

The rearrangement joins TRBV6-1 to TRBJ2-3; D perhaps matches TRBD1 (5 bases). Per germline, CDR1 MNHNS and CDR2 SASEGT. V was pared by 2 bases and J by 4 bases, with 10 bases between. This CDR3 spans 14 amino acids. CDR3 loop: CASSERAGSDTQYF. For the CDR3, the DNA is TGTGCCAGCAGTGAAAGGGCAGGGTCAGATACGCAGTATTTT.

The rearrangement joins TRBV4-1 to TRBJ1-2; 7 bases map to TRBD1. V shed 2 bases and J 8 bases; nucleotides not matched to a gene: 11. The CDR3 extends over 15 amino acids. Germline V lookup: CDR1 MGHRA, CDR2 YSYEKL. In DNA, the CDR3 is TGCGCCAGCAGCCAACCAACGGAAGACAGGGAAGGCTACACCTTC. Translation gives CASSQPTEDREGYTF.

The rearrangement uses TRBV10-3 and TRBJ2-2, with TRBD1 matching 7 bases. Looked up from germline, CDR1 is ENHRY and CDR2 is SYGVKD. This CDR3 has 14 residues. V lost 10 bases to trimming and J lost 3 bases; unmatched junction nucleotides: 8. The CDR3 is CASQLQGYTGELFF. The DNA for the CDR3 is TGTGCCAGCCAATTACAGGGGTACACCGGGGAGCTGTTTTTT.

The J gene is TRBJ2-7, the V gene TRBV4-1, with 14 positions matching TRBD2. Germline-derived CDR1 and CDR2 are MGHRA and YSYEKL. V lost 1 base and J lost 5; bases outside the gene matches: 10. The CDR3 runs to 18 residues. CDR3 region: CASSQAGLAGDLIHEQYF. In DNA, the CDR3 is TGCGCCAGCAGCCAAGCGGGACTAGCGGGGGACCTTATCCACGAGCAGTACTTC.

V is TRBV28 and J is TRBJ2-7, with a possible D match to TRBD2 (6 bases). The CDR3 runs 15 residues. Germline CDR1 MDHEN, CDR2 SYDVKM. V lost 6 bases and J 7 bases, leaving 22 bases between the germline ends. The CDR3 spells CASSSPGAGAGEQYF. As DNA, the CDR3 is TGTGCCAGCAGCTCTCCCGGAGCCGGGGCGGGAGAGCAGTACTTC.